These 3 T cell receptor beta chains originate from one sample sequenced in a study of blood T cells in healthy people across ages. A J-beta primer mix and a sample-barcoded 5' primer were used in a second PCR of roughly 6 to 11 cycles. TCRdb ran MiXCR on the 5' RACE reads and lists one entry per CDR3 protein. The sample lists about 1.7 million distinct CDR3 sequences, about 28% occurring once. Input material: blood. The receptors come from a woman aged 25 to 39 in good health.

CDR3 bases: TGTGCCAGCAGTTTGGAACTCCTTCGGAATGAGCAGTTCTTC. It codes for CASSLELLRNEQFF. The chain employs TRBV12-3 or TRBV12-4 and TRBJ2-1; D uncertain. Trimming left V 3 bases short and J 7 bases short, with 13 bases between. The CDR3 has 14 residues.

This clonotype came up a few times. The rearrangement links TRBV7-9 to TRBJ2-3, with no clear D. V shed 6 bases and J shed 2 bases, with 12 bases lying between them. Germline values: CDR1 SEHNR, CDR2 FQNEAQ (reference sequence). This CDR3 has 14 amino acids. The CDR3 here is CASSGPLPTDTQYF. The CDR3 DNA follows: TGTGCCAGCAGTGGACCCCTACCCACAGATACGCAGTATTTT.

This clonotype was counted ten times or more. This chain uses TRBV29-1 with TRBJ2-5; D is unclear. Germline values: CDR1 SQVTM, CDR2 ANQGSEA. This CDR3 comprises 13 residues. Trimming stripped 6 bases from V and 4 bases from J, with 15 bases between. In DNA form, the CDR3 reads TGCAGCGTACCAAAAGAGGCTGGAGAGACCCAGTACTTC. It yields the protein CSVPKEAGETQYF.